Listed below are T cell receptor beta chains from one sample, sequenced in a study of long-term antiretroviral therapy in people with HIV. Generated by immunoSEQ multiplex PCR, the TCRdb table keeps only in-frame clones and is missing some. This sample has approximately 37,000 clones, with under 85% found just once. Sequences were derived from unsorted PBMCs, sampled 1 year after starting antiretroviral therapy. The receptors derive from a man aged 18 to 30 with HIV. Each CDR3 is given with its conserved first and last residue. The D gene is left open where the match is weak. Size tells how often a clone was seen (once, few, many) or the class of an expanded clone, and some rows leave it out.

.,TRBJ2-7,.,TRBV6-5,14,TGTGCCAGCAGTTACTCAGGGGCCGCCCACGAGCAGTACTTC,CASSYSGAAHEQYF
.,TRBJ1-1,.,TRBV4-1,15,TGCGCCAGCAGCCAAGAAGAGGGGGGATACACTGAAGCTTTCTTT,CASSQEEGGYTEAFF
.,TRBJ1-5,.,TRBV4-1,19,TGCGCCAGCAGCCAATTCGCGACAGAGAAAAGGGAGGGGGGTCAGCCCCAGCATTTT,CASSQFATEKREGGQPQHF
TRBD1,TRBJ2-7,.,TRBV29-1,17,TGCAGCGTTGATATTCGGACAGGGATTAGAAAAGGCTACGAGCAGTACTTC,CSVDIRTGIRKGYEQYF
.,TRBJ1-2,few,TRBV6-1,13,TGTGCCAGCAGTGCGGGTAGCTCCGATGGCTACACCTTC,CASSAGSSDGYTF
.,TRBJ2-7,.,TRBV27,13,TGTGCCAGCAGTTTACGTCCGGGCTACGAGCAGTACTTC,CASSLRPGYEQYF
.,TRBJ1-1,.,TRBV7-8,16,TGTGCCAGCAGCTTAGAGGATCCGGGTTACAACACTGAAGCTTTCTTT,CASSLEDPGYNTEAFF
TRBD2,TRBJ2-1,.,TRBV7-9,15,TGTGCCAGCAGCCCCCCAGCGGGAGCTAGGAATGAGCAGTTCTTC,CASSPPAGARNEQFF
TRBD1,TRBJ2-1,.,TRBV6-5,15,TGTGCCAGCAGTTTACCCGGGACAGGGATCAATGAGCAGTTCTTC,CASSLPGTGINEQFF
.,TRBJ2-6,.,TRBV4-1,17,TGCGCCAGCAGCCAAGAAGGCCAGGGGTCTGGGGCCAACGTCCTGACTTTC,CASSQEGQGSGANVLTF
.,TRBJ2-7,.,TRBV6-5,15,TGTGCCAGCAGTTACGACAGCGAAGGGAACTACGAGCAGTACTTC,CASSYDSEGNYEQYF
.,TRBJ1-1,.,TRBV27,13,TGTGCCAGCAGTTTAGGGAGAGAGACTGAAGCTTTCTTT,CASSLGRETEAFF
.,TRBJ1-1,.,TRBV27,17,TGTGCCAGCAGTTTCCGCCGGTCCCAGCCTATGAACACTGAAGCTTTCTTT,CASSFRRSQPMNTEAFF
.,TRBJ1-2,.,TRBV15,14,TGTGCCACCAGCAAAGGGGGAGGACCAGGAGGCTACACCTTC,CATSKGGGPGGYTF
TRBD1,TRBJ1-6,.,TRBV25-1,16,TGTGCCAGCAGAAGGACAGGGAGCTCCTATAATTCACCCCTCCACTTT,CASRRTGSSYNSPLHF